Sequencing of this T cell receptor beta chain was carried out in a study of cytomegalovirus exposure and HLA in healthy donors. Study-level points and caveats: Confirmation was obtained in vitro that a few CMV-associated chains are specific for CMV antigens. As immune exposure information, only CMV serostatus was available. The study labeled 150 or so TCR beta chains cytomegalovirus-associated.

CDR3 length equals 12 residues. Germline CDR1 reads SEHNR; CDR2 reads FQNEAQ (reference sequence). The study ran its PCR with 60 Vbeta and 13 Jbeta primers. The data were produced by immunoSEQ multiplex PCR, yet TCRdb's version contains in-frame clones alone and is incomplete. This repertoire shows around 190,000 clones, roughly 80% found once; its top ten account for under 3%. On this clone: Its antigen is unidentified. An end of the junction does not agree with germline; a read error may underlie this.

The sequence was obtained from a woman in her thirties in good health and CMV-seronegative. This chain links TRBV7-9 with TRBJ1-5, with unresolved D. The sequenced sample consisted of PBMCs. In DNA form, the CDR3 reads TGTTCCAGCAGCTCCTGGAGTCAGCCCCAGCATTTT. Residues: CSSSSWSQPQHF. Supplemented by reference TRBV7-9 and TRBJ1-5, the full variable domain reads DTGVSQNPRHKITKRGQNVTFRCDPISEHNRLYWYRQTLGQGPEFLTYFQNEAQLEKSRLLSDRFSAERPKGSFSTLEIQRTEQGDSAMYLCSSSSWSQPQHFGDGTRLSIL.